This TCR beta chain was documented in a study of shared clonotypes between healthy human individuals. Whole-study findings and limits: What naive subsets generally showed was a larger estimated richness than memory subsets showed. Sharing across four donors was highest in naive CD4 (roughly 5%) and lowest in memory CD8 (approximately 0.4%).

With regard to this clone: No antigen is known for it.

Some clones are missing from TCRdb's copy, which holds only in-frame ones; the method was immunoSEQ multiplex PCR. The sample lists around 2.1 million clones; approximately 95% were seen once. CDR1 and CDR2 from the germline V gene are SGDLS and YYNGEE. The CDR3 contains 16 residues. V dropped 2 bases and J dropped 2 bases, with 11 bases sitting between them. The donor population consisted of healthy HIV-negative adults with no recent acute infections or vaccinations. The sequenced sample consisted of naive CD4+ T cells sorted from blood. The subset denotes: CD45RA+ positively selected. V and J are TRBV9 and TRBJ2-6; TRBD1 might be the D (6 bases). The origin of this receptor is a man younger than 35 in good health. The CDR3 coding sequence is TGTGCCAGCAGCGTCAGAGGGGGTACTGGGGCCAACGTCCTGACTTTC. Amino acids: CASSVRGGTGANVLTF.